Described below is a single T cell receptor beta chain sequence and its context. Its specific antigen is unknown. Base qualities are not provided; no much larger clone lies one nucleotide away. These data come from a study of shared clonotypes between healthy human individuals (dated by TCRdb to the early 2020s). Looking at the study overall: The cohort included three men and two women between 18 and 49 years of age. For each donor, CD4 naive and CD4 memory were each run on three plates, CD8 naive on two plates, and CD8 memory on one plate. Blood TCR repertoires of about 5 healthy adults were deeply sequenced to estimate repertoire size and the extent of clonotype sharing between individuals. To increase sequencing depth and limit assay-specific biases, TCR repertoire library preparation and sequencing were carried out by different laboratories using diverse techniques. Per donor, leukapheresis produced somewhere between about 0.85 and 8.9 billion PBMCs. Beyond this particular receptor, the publication reports: Sharing across a handful of donors was observed for about 5% of naive CD4, over 3% of naive CD8, about 2.5% of memory CD4, and around 0.44% of memory CD8 clonotypes. Incomplete sequencing was indicated by rarefaction of sorted-subset datasets, despite the large sequencing depth. Compared with non-shared clonotypes, the clonotypes found in all four sorted-subset donors had higher generation probabilities. Because the study included only a small number of donors, the genetic and exposure-history diversity represented was limited. Pairwise subsampling led to the expectation that sequencing depth would affect the degree of clonotype sharing among donors. Larger estimated clonotype richness was generally found for naive subsets than for memory subsets. Sampling was restricted to blood, and TCR repertoires in tissues likely differ from the TCR repertoires found in blood.

The donors were healthy, HIV-negative adults who had no recently reported acute infections or vaccinations. Only Caucasian adults living in Nashville, Tennessee, USA were represented among the donors. CD4+ T cells were enriched through magnetic negative selection, after which naive cells were positively selected on CD45RA and the remaining negative fraction served as the memory subset. Blood was obtained by leukapheresis, after which PBMCs were separated by Ficoll-Histopaque density gradient centrifugation and cryopreserved in liquid nitrogen vapor phase. Analytical flow cytometry was used to check the purity and quantity of each magnetically sorted T cell population. Each sorted fraction had its genomic DNA isolated and then quantified by UV absorbance on a Nanodrop 2000c. TCR CDR3 regions were amplified from genomic DNA by multiplex PCR using the deep immunoSEQ assay. Extracted genomic DNA from each cell subset was spread evenly across all wells of several immunoSEQ 96-well plates, with each plate serving as a replicate. Each replicate PCR for sorted subsets received around 0.2 ug genomic DNA, equal to around 32,000 T cell genomes. The purified libraries were quantified using a Qubit 3.0 fluorometer, sized with a Bioanalyzer 2100, and then quantified again using the KAPA Library Quantification kit. A separate single-read 150-cycle Illumina NextSeq 550 flow cell was used to sequence each immunoSEQ 96-well plate. Processing in the source paper ran as follows. Because the immunoSEQ output included only junctional sequences and no quality scores, the filtering could not be the same as the filtering used for full-length reads. Sequences were annotated with PyIR, a Python wrapper for IgBLAST v1.9, using IMGT germline references to assign V/J genes and CDR3. Reads were filtered out if the reads had weak V/J assignments (E-value above 1e-6), no CDR3, stop codons, out-of-frame junctions, or ambiguous translated residues. A V3J clonotype was defined by an identical inferred V gene, J gene, and CDR3 amino acid sequence. Percentage overlap between repertoires was calculated by dividing the number of shared unique clonotypes by the size of the smaller repertoire. Three approaches were used to assess repertoire richness: RTK rarefaction, the Chao1 estimator, and Recon v2.1 estimates of unobserved clonotypes. Generation probabilities were computed with OLGA for all TCRbeta clonotypes obtained by the gDNA method from several donors. TCRdb mirrors the immuneACCESS table, restricted to in-frame sequences. Some clones are absent from its copies; in checked studies, under half trace to an unresolved V gene, and the reason for the others is unknown. V, J and clone size are taken as reported in that table, and D and trimming were inferred from the DNA itself. Within this sample are 2,500,000 or so clones, with 92% of them counted one time only. The ten largest clones represent 0.37% of the sample.

V lost 0 bases and J lost 3 bases; the stretch between them is 8 bases long. From cysteine to phenylalanine, the CDR3 is 14 amino acids long. Only the CDR3 region is kept as DNA, spanning 42 bases read in frame from base 1. Taken from the germline V gene, the CDR1 and CDR2 loops are LGHNA and YSLEER. The rearrangement combines TRBV4-3 with TRBJ1-2; TRBD1 is a weak D gene call, 5 bases matching. The clonotype comes from a man aged 18 to 29 in good health. Some clones in this sample may be carry-over from other donors' samples. Sequenced input: naive CD4+ T cells from PBMCs. What this sample's cell subset or site label stands for: CD45RA+ positively selected. CDR3 loop: CASSQDARDYGYTF. The DNA is TGCGCCAGCAGCCAAGATGCCAGGGACTATGGCTACACCTTC.